This T cell receptor (beta chain) emerged from a study of blood T cell repertoires in COVID-19. Background on the study: From the United States, Italy and Spain came samples of acute and convalescent COVID-19. PBMCs, B-cell-depleted T cells, or T cells were the source of the cDNA or gDNA that made up the material.

In the source study's methods: Nucleated cell counts were estimated from reference gene primer amplification. Profiling relied on immunoSEQ multiplex PCR, and the TCRdb table lists in-frame clones only, not all of them. V, J and clone size reflect that table, while D and trimming were determined from the DNA. The data hold some 220,000 clones, with around four fifths observed a single time. This CDR3 has 17 residues. Germline CDR1 SGHRS, CDR2 YFSETQ. V was clipped by 4 bases and J by 7 bases, with 21 bases between them. The sample consisted of peripheral blood. The chain is built from TRBV5-1 and TRBJ1-6; a possible D gene is TRBD1 (6 bases). This receptor was obtained from a woman in her sixties or seventies with active or convalescent COVID-19. This CDR3 is CASSRDGQTLGNSPLHF. For the CDR3, the DNA is TGCGCCAGCAGCCGTGATGGACAGACCCTGGGCAATTCACCCCTCCACTTT.